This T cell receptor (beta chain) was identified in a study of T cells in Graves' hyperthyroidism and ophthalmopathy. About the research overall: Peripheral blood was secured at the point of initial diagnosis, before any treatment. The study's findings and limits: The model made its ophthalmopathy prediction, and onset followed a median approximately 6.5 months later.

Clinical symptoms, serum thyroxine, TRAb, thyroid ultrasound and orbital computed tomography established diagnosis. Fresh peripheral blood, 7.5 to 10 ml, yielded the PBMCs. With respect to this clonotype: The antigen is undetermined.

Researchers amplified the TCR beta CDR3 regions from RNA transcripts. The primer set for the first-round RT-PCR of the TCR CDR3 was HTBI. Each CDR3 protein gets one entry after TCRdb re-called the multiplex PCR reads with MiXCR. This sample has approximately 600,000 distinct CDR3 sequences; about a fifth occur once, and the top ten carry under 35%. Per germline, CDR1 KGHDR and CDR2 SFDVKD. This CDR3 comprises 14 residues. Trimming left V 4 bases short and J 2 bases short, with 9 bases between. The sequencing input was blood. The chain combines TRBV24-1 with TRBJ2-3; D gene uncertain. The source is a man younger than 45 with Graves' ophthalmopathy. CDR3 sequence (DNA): TGTGCCACCAGTGAAACCGGTAACACAGATACGCAGTATTTT. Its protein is CATSETGNTDTQYF.